What follows are 19 T cell receptor beta chains derived from one specimen sequenced in a study of blood T cell repertoires in COVID-19. Libraries were prepared by immunoSEQ multiplex PCR; TCRdb keeps only in-frame clonotypes and omits some of them. The sample contains 200,000 to 300,000 clones, around 90% of which appear only once. Sequenced input: peripheral blood. The receptors shown here come from a middle-aged woman who had recovered from COVID-19.

The rearrangement joins TRBV25-1 to TRBJ2-1; D not resolved. Per germline, CDR1 MGHDK and CDR2 SYGVNS. The CDR3 is 13 residues long. The germline V and J ends were trimmed by 4 bases and 0 bases, with 4 bases remaining between them. CDR3 region: CASSAGSYNEQFF. Written as DNA, the CDR3 is TGTGCCAGCAGTGCCGGCTCCTACAATGAGCAGTTCTTC. Full variable domain (outside the CDR3, taken from reference TRBV25-1 and TRBJ2-1): EADIYQTPRYLVIGTGKKITLECSQTMGHDKMYWYQQDPGMELHLIHYSYGVNSTEKGDLSSESTVSRIRTEHFPLTLESARPSHTSQYLCASSAGSYNEQFFGPGTRLTVL.

This clone has a handful of counts. V gene TRBV27 combines with J gene TRBJ1-5; possible D gene TRBD1, 5 bases. The germline CDR1 and CDR2 sequences are MNHEY and SMNVEV (reference sequence). V dropped 0 bases and J dropped 2 bases, with 8 bases sitting between them. The CDR3 spans 15 residues. CDR3 in DNA: TGTGCCAGCAGTTTATCCCAGGGCCGCAATCAGCCCCAGCATTTT. It encodes CASSLSQGRNQPQHF.

The chain has TRBV28 and TRBJ1-1; 8 positions agree with TRBD1. V trimming: 7 bases; J trimming: 10 bases; junction bases outside the gene matches: 11. Germline V gene data show CDR1 as MDHEN and CDR2 as SYDVKM. The CDR3 covers 13 residues. The CDR3 DNA reads as TGTGCCAGCACCCGGGGACAGGATAGAAGAGCTTTCTTT. Its translation is CASTRGQDRRAFF.

V and J are TRBV14 and TRBJ1-3; D possibly corresponds to TRBD1 (5 bases). Per germline, CDR1 SGHDN and CDR2 FVKESK. Trimming shortened V by 4 bases and J by 0 bases, and 13 bases separated the two germline ends. The CDR3 is made up of 16 amino acids. The CDR3 nucleotides are TGTGCCAGCAGCCCCCTGGGGCCGAGCTCTGGAAACACCATATATTTT. Its protein is CASSPLGPSSGNTIYF.

V is TRBV7-2 and J is TRBJ2-3; the D gene is possibly TRBD2 (6 bases). Germline V CDR1 and CDR2: SGHTA, FQGNSA. V dropped 8 bases and J dropped 8 bases, with 14 bases sitting between them. The CDR3 sequence is 12 residues long. The CDR3 DNA is TGTGCCAGCTTGGGTGTCGGGGGTACGCAGTATTTT. Protein product: CASLGVGGTQYF.

This rearrangement joins TRBV25-1 to TRBJ1-2; 7 nucleotides line up with TRBD1. Germline V gene sequence: CDR1 MGHDK, CDR2 SYGVNS. The V gene end was trimmed by 6 bases and the J gene end by 4 bases; junction bases not matched to a gene: 2. The CDR3 runs 12 residues. Here the CDR3 DNA reads TGTGCCAGCAGGCAGGGGGGCTATGGCTACACCTTC. Its protein product is CASRQGGYGYTF.

This chain connects TRBV2 to TRBJ2-5; 9 bases are shared with TRBD1. Germline V lookup: CDR1 SNHLY, CDR2 FYNNEI. Unmatched junction bases numbered 17, after V lost 7 bases and J lost 2 bases. This CDR3 region has 18 residues. CDR3 DNA sequence: TGTGCCAGCACAGACCGTCGGACAGGGGCCCGAATACAAGAGACCCAGTACTTC. This encodes CASTDRRTGARIQETQYF.

The chain couples TRBV29-1 to TRBJ1-1; possibly TRBD1 for D (6 bases). The germline gives CDR1 SQVTM, CDR2 ANQGSEA. The CDR3 consists of 13 residues. The ends were cut back, 3 bases at V and 5 bases at J, with 13 bases in the middle. DNA for the CDR3: TGCAGCGTTGACGGGGGGCCGGGGACTGAAGCTTTCTTT. The encoded protein is CSVDGGPGTEAFF.

The CDR3 loop is CSARQNTEAFF. The CDR3 DNA sequence: TGCAGTGCTAGACAAAACACTGAAGCTTTCTTT. The chain joins TRBV20-1 to TRBJ1-1; D gene uncertain. This CDR3 spans 11 amino acids. The V gene's germline CDR1 is DFQATT and CDR2 SNEGSKA (reference sequence). V gave up 2 bases and J gave up 2 bases, with 3 bases separating them.

The chain's CDR3 is CASSLGTGVDYGYTF. The DNA for the CDR3 is TGTGCCAGCAGCTTAGGGACAGGGGTCGACTATGGCTACACCTTC. The chain joins TRBV7-8 to TRBJ1-2; 9 bases fit TRBD1. V was pared by 1 base and J by 3 bases, with 3 bases of the junction left unmatched. The CDR3 loop spans 15 amino acids. Germline V CDR1 and CDR2: SGHVS, FQNEAQ.

CDR3 protein: CASSPARTGATEAFF. DNA of the CDR3: TGTGCCAGCAGTCCCGCCCGCACAGGAGCAACTGAAGCTTTCTTT. This chain joins TRBV27 and TRBJ1-1, with D possibly matching TRBD1 (5 bases). This CDR3 has 15 amino acids. Germline-derived CDR1 and CDR2 are MNHEY and SMNVEV (reference sequence). V lost 5 bases to trimming and J lost 5 bases, with 18 bases between them.

This chain joins TRBV27 and TRBJ2-7; 11 bases line up with TRBD2. CDR1 is MNHEY and CDR2 is SMNVEV in the germline V gene (reference sequence). The ends lost 10 bases at V and 3 bases at J; junction bases unmatched: 5. The CDR3 is 13 amino acids. Written as DNA, the CDR3 is TGTGCCACCAGGGGGACTAGCGGCTACGAGCAGTACTTC. Residues: CATRGTSGYEQYF.

V gene TRBV10-3 combines with J gene TRBJ1-4; 9 nucleotides align to TRBD1. CDR1 and CDR2 (germline): ENHRY, SYGVKD. Trimming cost V 6 bases and J 4 bases; bases outside gene matches: 6. The CDR3 runs 15 residues. The CDR3 region has the DNA TGTGCCATCAGAGAAACAGGGGGCCGTAATGAAAAACTGTTTTTT. Translation: CAIRETGGRNEKLFF.

The genes are TRBV27 and TRBJ2-7, with 8 bases fitting TRBD2. The length of the CDR3 is 14 residues. Germline V gene sequence: CDR1 MNHEY, CDR2 SMNVEV (reference sequence). V lost 3 bases and J lost 0; bases outside the gene matches: 1. CDR3 residues: CASSFREGSYEQYF. The CDR3 region has the DNA TGTGCCAGCAGTTTTCGGGAGGGCTCCTACGAGCAGTACTTC.

J is TRBJ2-1 and V is TRBV9, with D uncertain. Germline V lookup: CDR1 SGDLS, CDR2 YYNGEE. The CDR3 has 15 residues. The V gene lost 0 bases and the J gene lost 4 bases, with 11 bases spanning the gap. CDR3 nucleotide sequence: TGTGCCAGCAGCGTAGGACTCCCAACTTACAATGAGCAGTTCTTC. Translating it yields CASSVGLPTYNEQFF.

CDR3 nucleotide sequence: TGTGCCAGAAGCTTGGTCGGGAGGGTAGAGCCGCCGGTCGATTCACCCCTCCACTTT. Protein sequence: CARSLVGRVEPPVDSPLHF. J is TRBJ1-6 and V is TRBV5-3; D uncertain. TRBV5-3 has ORF status, its function being uncertain. The V end lost 0 bases, the J end lost 8 bases, and 24 bases lay between the germline ends. This CDR3 contains 19 residues.

The rearrangement joins TRBV5-1 to TRBJ2-3; TRBD2 is a possible D gene (5 bases). This CDR3 comprises 16 residues. Trimming left V 1 base short and J 1 base short, with 13 bases between. Germline V gene lookup returns CDR1 SGHRS and CDR2 YFSETQ. The DNA of the CDR3 is TGCGCCAGCAGCTTGTTGGGAGCAGTCCGCACAGATACGCAGTATTTT. This gives the protein CASSLLGAVRTDTQYF.

V gene TRBV4-3 combines with J gene TRBJ2-1; D is perhaps TRBD1 (6 bases). This CDR3 region has 17 residues. V lost 0 bases and J lost 5, with 17 bases in between. Germline CDR1 reads LGHNA; CDR2 reads YSLEER. In DNA form, the CDR3 reads TGCGCCAGCAGCCAAGAGGGTGGGGGCGGGCCCCACAATGAGCAGTTCTTC. Translation: CASSQEGGGGPHNEQFF.

CDR3 in amino acids: CATSQSPGFENTEAFF. The CDR3, as DNA: TGTGCCACCAGCCAGTCCCCAGGCTTCGAGAACACTGAAGCTTTCTTT. This sequence joins TRBV15 and TRBJ1-1; D gene unclear. Trimming stripped 5 bases from V and 1 base from J, with 17 bases between. Germline CDR1 and CDR2: LNHNV and YYDKDF (reference sequence). This CDR3 has 16 amino acids. Looking up the rest from reference TRBV15 and TRBJ1-1 gives the full variable domain: DAMVIQNPRYQVTQFGKPVTLSCSQTLNHNVMYWYQQKSSQAPKLLFHYYDKDFNNEADTPDNFQSRRPNTSFCFLDIRSPGLGDTAMYLCATSQSPGFENTEAFFGQGTRLTVV.